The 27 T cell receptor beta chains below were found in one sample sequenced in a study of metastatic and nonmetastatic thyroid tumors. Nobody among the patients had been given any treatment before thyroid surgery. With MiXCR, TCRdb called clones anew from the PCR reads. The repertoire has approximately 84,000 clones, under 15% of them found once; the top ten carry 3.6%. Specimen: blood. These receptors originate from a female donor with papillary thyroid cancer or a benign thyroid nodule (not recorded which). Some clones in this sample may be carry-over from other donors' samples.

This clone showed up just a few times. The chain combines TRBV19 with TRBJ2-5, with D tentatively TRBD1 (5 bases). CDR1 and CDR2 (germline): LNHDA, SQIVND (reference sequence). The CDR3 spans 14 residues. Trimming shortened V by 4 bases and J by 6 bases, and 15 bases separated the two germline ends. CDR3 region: CASSSQGPLQTQYF. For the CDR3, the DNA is TGTGCCAGTAGTAGTCAGGGTCCGCTGCAGACCCAGTACTTC.

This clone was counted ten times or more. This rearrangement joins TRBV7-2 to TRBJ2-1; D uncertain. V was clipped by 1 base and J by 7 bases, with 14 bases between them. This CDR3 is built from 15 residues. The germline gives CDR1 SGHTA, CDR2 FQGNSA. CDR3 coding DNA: TGTGCCAGCAGCTTAGGGTTTCAGTCACAAAATGAGCAGTTCTTC. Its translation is CASSLGFQSQNEQFF. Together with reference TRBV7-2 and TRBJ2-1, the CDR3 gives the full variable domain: GAGVSQSPSNKVTEKGKDVELRCDPISGHTALYWYRQSLGQGLEFLIYFQGNSAPDKSGLPSDRFSAERTGGSVSTLTIQRTQQEDSAVYLCASSLGFQSQNEQFFGPGTRLTVL.

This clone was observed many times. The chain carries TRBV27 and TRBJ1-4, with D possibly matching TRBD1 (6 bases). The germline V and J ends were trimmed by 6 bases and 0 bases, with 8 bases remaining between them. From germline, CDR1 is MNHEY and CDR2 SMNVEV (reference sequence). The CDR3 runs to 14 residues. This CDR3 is CASSRGPTNEKLFF. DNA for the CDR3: TGTGCCAGCAGCCGGGGGCCAACTAATGAAAAACTGTTTTTT.

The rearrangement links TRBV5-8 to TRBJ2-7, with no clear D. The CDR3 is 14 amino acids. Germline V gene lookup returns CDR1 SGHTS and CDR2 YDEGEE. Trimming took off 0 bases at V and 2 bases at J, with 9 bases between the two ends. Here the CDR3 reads CASSLGVVPYEQYF. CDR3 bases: TGTGCCAGCAGCTTGGGGGTGGTCCCCTACGAGCAGTACTTC.

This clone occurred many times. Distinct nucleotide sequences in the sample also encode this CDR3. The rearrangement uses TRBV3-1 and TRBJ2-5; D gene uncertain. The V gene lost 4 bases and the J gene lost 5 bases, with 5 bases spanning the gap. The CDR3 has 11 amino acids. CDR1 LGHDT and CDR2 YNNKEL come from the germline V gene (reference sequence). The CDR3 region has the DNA TGTGCCAGCAGCCCTGGGGAGACCCAGTACTTC. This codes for CASSPGETQYF.

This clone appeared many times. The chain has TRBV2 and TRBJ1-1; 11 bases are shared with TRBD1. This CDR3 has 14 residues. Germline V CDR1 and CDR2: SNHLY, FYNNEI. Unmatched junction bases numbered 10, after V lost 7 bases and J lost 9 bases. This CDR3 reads CASKTGTGGIKAFF. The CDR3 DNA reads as TGTGCCAGCAAGACCGGGACAGGGGGTATCAAAGCTTTCTTT. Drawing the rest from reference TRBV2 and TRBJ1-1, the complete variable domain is EPEVTQTPSHQVTQMGQEVILRCVPISNHLYFYWYRQILGQKVEFLVSFYNNEISEKSEIFDDQFSVERPDGSNFTLKIRSTKLEDSAMYFCASKTGTGGIKAFFGQGTRLTVV.

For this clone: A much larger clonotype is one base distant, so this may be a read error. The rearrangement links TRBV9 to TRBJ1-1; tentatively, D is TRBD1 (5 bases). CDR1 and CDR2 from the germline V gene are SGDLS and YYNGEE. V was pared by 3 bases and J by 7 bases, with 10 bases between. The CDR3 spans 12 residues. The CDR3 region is CASSAQGNEAFF. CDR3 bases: TGTGCCAGCAGCGCCCAGGGAAATGAAGCTTTCTTT. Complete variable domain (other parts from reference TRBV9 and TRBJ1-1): DSGVTQTPKHLITATGQRVTLRCSPRSGDLSVYWYQQSLDQGLQFLIQYYNGEERAKGNILERFSAQQFPDLHSELNLSSLELGDSALYFCASSAQGNEAFFGQGTRLTVV.

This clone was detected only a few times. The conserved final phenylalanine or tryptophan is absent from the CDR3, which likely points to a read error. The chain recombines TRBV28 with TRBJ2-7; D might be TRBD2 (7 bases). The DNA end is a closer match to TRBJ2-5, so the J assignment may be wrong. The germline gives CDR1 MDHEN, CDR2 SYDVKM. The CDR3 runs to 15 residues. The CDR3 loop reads CASSLIGGQVKTQYL. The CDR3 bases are TGTGCCAGCAGTTTAATCGGGGGGCAAGTAAAGACCCAGTACCTC.

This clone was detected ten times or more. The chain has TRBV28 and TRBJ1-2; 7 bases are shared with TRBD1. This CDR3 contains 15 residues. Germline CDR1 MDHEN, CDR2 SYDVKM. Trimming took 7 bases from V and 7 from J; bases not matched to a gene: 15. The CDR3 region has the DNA TGTGCCAGCATCTCGGGACAGTCTCTTTGGGGTGGCTACACCTTC. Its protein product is CASISGQSLWGGYTF.

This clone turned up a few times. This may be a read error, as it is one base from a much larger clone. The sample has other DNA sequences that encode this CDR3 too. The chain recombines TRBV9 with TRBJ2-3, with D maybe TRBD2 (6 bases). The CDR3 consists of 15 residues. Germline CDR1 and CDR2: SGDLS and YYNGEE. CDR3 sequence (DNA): TGTGCGAGCAGCTTGCGGGGACTCCGCACAGATACGCAGTATTTT. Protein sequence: CASSLRGLRTDTQYF.

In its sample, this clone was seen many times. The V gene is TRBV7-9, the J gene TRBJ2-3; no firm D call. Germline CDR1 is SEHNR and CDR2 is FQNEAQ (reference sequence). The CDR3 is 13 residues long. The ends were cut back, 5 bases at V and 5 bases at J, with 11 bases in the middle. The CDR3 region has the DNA TGTGCCAGCAGCCCGACGGATGGAGATACGCAGTATTTT. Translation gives CASSPTDGDTQYF.

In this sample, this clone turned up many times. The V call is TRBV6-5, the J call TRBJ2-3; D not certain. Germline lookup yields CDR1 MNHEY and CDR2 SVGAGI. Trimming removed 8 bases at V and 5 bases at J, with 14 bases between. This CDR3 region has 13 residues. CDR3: CASDYIDQDTQYF. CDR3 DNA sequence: TGTGCCAGCGATTACATCGACCAAGATACGCAGTATTTT.

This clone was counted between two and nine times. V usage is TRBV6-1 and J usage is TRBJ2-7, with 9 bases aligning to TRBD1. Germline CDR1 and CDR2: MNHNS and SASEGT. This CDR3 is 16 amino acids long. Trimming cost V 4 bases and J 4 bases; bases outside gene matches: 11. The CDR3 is CASSAPGTGFWYEQYF. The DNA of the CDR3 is TGTGCCAGCAGTGCCCCTGGGACAGGGTTCTGGTACGAGCAGTACTTC.

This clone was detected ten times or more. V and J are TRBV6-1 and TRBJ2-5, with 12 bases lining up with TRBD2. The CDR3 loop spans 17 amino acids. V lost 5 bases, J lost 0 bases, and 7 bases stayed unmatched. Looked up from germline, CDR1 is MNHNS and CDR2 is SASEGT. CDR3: CASSRTSGVNYQETQYF. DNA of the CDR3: TGTGCCAGCAGTCGGACTAGCGGGGTAAATTACCAAGAGACCCAGTACTTC.

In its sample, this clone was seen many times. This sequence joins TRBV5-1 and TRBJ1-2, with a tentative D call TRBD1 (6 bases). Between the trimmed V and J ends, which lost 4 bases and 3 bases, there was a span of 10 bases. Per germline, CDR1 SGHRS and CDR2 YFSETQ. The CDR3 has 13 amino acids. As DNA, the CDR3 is TGCGCCAGCAGCCAGGACAGCTACTATGGCTACACCTTC. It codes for CASSQDSYYGYTF.

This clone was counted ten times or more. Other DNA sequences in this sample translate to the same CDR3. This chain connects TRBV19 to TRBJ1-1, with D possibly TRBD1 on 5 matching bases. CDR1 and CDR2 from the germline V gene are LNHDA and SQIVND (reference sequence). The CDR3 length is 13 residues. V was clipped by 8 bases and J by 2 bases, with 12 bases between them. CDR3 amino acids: CASRQQVNTEAFF. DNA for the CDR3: TGTGCCAGTCGACAGCAAGTCAACACTGAAGCTTTCTTT.

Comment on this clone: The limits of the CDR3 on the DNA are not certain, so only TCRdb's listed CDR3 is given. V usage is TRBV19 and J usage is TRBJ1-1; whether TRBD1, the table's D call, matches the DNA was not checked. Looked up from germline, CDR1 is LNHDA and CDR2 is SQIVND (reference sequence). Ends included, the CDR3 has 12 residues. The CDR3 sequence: CASWGRGTESFF.

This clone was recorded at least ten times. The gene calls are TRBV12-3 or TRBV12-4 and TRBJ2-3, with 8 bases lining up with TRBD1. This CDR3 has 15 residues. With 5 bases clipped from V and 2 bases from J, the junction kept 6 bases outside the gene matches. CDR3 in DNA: TGTGCCAGCAGTAGAACAGGGGGAACCACAGATACGCAGTATTTT. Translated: CASSRTGGTTDTQYF.

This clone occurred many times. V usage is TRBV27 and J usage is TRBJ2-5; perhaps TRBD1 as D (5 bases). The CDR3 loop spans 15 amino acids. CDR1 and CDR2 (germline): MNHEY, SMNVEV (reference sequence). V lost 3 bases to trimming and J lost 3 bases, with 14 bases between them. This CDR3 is CASSLFGGREETQYF. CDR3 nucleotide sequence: TGTGCCAGCAGTTTGTTCGGCGGCAGGGAAGAGACCCAGTACTTC.

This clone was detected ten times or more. The CDR3 DNA is TGCAGTGCTAGAGAGTTTCGGGATAGCAATCAGCCCCAGCATTTT. This codes for CSAREFRDSNQPQHF. The V call is TRBV20-1, the J call TRBJ1-5; D is unclear. Germline-derived CDR1 and CDR2 are DFQATT and SNEGSKA (reference sequence). V lost 0 bases and J 0 bases, leaving 9 bases between the germline ends. The CDR3 has 15 residues.

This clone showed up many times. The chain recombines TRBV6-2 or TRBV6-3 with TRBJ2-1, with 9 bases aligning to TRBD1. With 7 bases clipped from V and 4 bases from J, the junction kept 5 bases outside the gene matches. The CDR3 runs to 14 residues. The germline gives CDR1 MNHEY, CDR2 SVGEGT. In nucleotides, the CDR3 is TGTGCCAGCACCTGGGACAGGGAATACAATGAGCAGTTCTTC. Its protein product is CASTWDREYNEQFF.

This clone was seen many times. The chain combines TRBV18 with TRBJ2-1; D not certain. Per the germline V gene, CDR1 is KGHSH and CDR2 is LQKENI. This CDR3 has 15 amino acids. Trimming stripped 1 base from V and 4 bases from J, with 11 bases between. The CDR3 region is CASSPLSKLYNEQFF. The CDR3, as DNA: TGTGCCAGCTCACCACTTTCGAAACTTTACAATGAGCAGTTCTTC.

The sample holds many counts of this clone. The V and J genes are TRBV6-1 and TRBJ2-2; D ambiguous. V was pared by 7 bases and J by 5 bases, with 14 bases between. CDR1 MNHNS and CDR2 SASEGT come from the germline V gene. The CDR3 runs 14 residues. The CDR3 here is CASTRGVRTGELFF. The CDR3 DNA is TGTGCCAGCACCCGTGGGGTTCGAACCGGGGAGCTGTTTTTT.

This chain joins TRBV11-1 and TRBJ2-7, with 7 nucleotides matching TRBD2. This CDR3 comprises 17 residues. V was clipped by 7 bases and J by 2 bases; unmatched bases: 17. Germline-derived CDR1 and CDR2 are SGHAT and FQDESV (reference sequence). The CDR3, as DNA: TGTGCCAGCATCTCGATTCCCCCCATGGCGGGGGCCTACGAGCAGTACTTC. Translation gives CASISIPPMAGAYEQYF.

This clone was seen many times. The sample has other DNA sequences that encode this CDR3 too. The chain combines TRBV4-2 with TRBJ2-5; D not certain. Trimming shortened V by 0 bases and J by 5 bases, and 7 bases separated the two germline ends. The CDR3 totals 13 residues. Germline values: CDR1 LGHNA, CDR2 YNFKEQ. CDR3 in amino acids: CASSQDEAETQYF. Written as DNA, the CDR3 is TGTGCCAGCAGCCAAGATGAGGCCGAGACCCAGTACTTC.

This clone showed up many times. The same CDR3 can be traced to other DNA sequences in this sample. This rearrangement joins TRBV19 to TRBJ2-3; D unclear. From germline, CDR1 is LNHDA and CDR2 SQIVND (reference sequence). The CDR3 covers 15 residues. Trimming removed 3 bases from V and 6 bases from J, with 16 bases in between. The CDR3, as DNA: TGTGCCAGTAGTATCAATGCAAGATCCTGGGATACGCAGTATTTT. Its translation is CASSINARSWDTQYF. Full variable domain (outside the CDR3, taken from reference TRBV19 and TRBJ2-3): DGGITQSPKYLFRKEGQNVTLSCEQNLNHDAMYWYRQDPGQGLRLIYYSQIVNDFQKGDIAEGYSVSREKKESFPLTVTSAQKNPTAFYLCASSINARSWDTQYFGPGTRLTVL.

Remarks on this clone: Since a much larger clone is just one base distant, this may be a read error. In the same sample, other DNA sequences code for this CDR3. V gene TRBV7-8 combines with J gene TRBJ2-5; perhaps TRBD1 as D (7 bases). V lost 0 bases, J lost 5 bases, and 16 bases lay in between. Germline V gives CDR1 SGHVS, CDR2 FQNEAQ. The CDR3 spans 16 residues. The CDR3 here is CASSLAERPGGETQYF. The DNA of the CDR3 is TGTGCCAGCAGCTTAGCGGAGCGGCCAGGGGGGGAGACCCAGTACTTC.